The next 6 T cell receptor beta chains were all read from a single sample in a study of graft-versus-host responses after intestinal transplantation. These receptors lack a known antigen. This table comes from immunoSEQ multiplex PCR, and its TCRdb copy is limited to in-frame clones, with some not included. The sample consists of 75,000 to 100,000 clones, roughly 87% of them appearing once. The sample was unstimulated CD8+ T cells sorted from spleen or lymph node cells, taken before intestinal transplant. Receptors were obtained from a human donor who received an intestinal transplant.

In this sample, this clone turned up a few times. The chain joins TRBV19 to TRBJ2-7; D is undetermined. V shed 3 bases and J shed 6 bases, with 6 bases lying between them. Germline CDR1 LNHDA, CDR2 SQIVND (reference sequence). This CDR3 contains 11 residues. CDR3: CASSIGSEQYF. As DNA, the CDR3 is TGTGCCAGTAGTATCGGGTCCGAGCAGTACTTC.

This chain joins TRBV5-1 and TRBJ1-1, with D tentatively TRBD1 (6 bases). The germline gives CDR1 SGHRS, CDR2 YFSETQ. This CDR3 contains 15 residues. V lost 2 bases to trimming and J lost 5 bases, with 16 bases between them. CDR3 residues: CASSFEDSSGTEAFF. DNA of the CDR3: TGCGCCAGCAGCTTCGAGGACAGTTCGGGGACTGAAGCTTTCTTT.

The chain joins TRBV5-1 to TRBJ2-1; 11 nucleotides align to TRBD2. The V gene's germline CDR1 is SGHRS and CDR2 YFSETQ. The CDR3 spans 15 residues. V was clipped by 5 bases and J by 5 bases; unmatched bases: 6. The DNA for the CDR3 is TGCGCCAGCAGGACGTCGACTAGCGGGGACAATGAGCAGTTCTTC. As protein: CASRTSTSGDNEQFF.

The rearrangement uses TRBV10-3 and TRBJ1-1; D unclear. The CDR3 is made up of 17 amino acids. V was trimmed by 3 bases and J by 0 bases, leaving 17 bases between them. Germline CDR1 reads ENHRY; CDR2 reads SYGVKD. This chain's CDR3 is CAISDLGSEFMNTEAFF. The CDR3 nucleotides read TGTGCCATCAGTGACCTGGGCAGCGAGTTCATGAACACTGAAGCTTTCTTT.

V is TRBV11-2 and J is TRBJ2-5; 10 bases align to TRBD2. Germline trimming cut 3 bases from V and 4 bases from J; bases unmatched to any gene: 14. The CDR3 has 18 amino acids. CDR1 is SGHAT, CDR2 FQNNGV, per germline. CDR3 sequence reads: CASSFDRGAGGLRETQYF. The DNA for the CDR3 is TGTGCCAGCAGCTTTGACAGGGGAGCGGGGGGGTTAAGAGAGACCCAGTACTTC.

This clone was picked up a small number of times. The chain links TRBV11-2 to TRBJ2-3; D call uncertain. Germline CDR1 and CDR2: SGHAT and FQNNGV. V was clipped by 0 bases and J by 5 bases, with 9 bases between them. The length of the CDR3 is 14 residues. The DNA of the CDR3 is TGTGCCAGCAGCTTAGATCAAAACTTAGATACGCAGTATTTT. It translates to CASSLDQNLDTQYF.